This T cell receptor (beta chain) came from a study of T cell responses to AZD1222 COVID-19 vaccine. The CDR3 runs 15 residues. V shed 0 bases and J 6 bases; nucleotides not matched to a gene: 6. In germline, CDR1 is SGHTA, CDR2 FQGNSA. Sequencing used immunoSEQ multiplex PCR; TCRdb keeps in-frame clones, though not all of them. The sample holds 75,000 to 100,000 clones; roughly 90% are singletons and the top ten take around 7%. The receptor was isolated from an adult in good health. The sequences come from peripheral blood, collected on day 0 of AZD1222 vaccination. This chain connects TRBV7-2 to TRBJ2-3; 7 bases agree with TRBD2. The CDR3 DNA is TGTGCCAGCAGCTTAGCTCGACTAGCAGCGGATACGCAGTATTTT. Its translation is CASSLARLAADTQYF. The full variable domain, with the rest looked up from reference TRBV7-2 and TRBJ2-3, is GAGVSQSPSNKVTEKGKDVELRCDPISGHTALYWYRQSLGQGLEFLIYFQGNSAPDKSGLPSDRFSAERTGGSVSTLTIQRTQQEDSAVYLCASSLARLAADTQYFGPGTRLTVL.